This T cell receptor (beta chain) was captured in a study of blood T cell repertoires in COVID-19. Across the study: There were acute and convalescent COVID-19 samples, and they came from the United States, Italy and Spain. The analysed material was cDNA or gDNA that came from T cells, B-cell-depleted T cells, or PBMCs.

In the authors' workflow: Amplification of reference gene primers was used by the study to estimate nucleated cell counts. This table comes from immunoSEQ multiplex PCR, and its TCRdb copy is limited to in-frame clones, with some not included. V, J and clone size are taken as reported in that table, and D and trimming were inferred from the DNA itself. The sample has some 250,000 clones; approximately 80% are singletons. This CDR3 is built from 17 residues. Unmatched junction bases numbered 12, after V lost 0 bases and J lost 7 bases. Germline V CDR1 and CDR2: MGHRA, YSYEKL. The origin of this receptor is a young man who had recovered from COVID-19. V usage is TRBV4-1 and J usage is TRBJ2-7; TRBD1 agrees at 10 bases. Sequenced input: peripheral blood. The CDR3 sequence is CASSQDQKTGGFKEQYF. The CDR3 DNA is TGCGCCAGCAGCCAAGATCAGAAGACAGGGGGCTTTAAGGAGCAGTACTTC.